The 10 T cell receptor beta chains listed next were all sequenced from one sample in a study of shared clonotypes between healthy human individuals. Naive CD8 cells, CD45RO-negative and positively selected for CCR7, excluded terminally differentiated effector memory CD45RA+ cells. Here immunoSEQ multiplex PCR was the method, and the copy in TCRdb shows in-frame clones only, minus some. The sample has about 2.1 million clones, just over 90% seen once. Specimen: naive CD8+ T cells from PBMCs. All receptors derive from a man aged 18-30 years in good health. Some clones in this sample may be carry-over from other donors' samples.

The rearrangement uses TRBV11-2 and TRBJ1-1; TRBD1 might be the D (6 bases). The CDR3 is made up of 14 amino acids. Looked up from germline, CDR1 is SGHAT and CDR2 is FQNNGV. V lost 6 bases and J lost 2, with 13 bases in between. The CDR3 coding sequence is TGTGCCAGCAGATACAGGGATCCAAACACTGAAGCTTTCTTT. Translating gives CASRYRDPNTEAFF.

This clone was seen just once. The chain employs TRBV10-3 and TRBJ2-3, with TRBD1 as a possible D gene (6 bases). The germline V gene encodes CDR1 ENHRY and CDR2 SYGVKD. This CDR3 spans 18 amino acids. V lost 1 base, J lost 1 base, and 18 bases lay in between. CDR3 bases: TGTGCCATCAGTGAGTGGGGGCAGGCGGTGCTGGGCACAGATACGCAGTATTTT. Its translation: CAISEWGQAVLGTDTQYF.

In its sample, this clone was seen once. The chain joins TRBV6-5 to TRBJ1-1; D gene ambiguous. This CDR3 region has 14 residues. Germline V gives CDR1 MNHEY, CDR2 SVGAGI. Trimming shortened V by 2 bases and J by 2 bases, and 9 bases separated the two germline ends. The CDR3 nucleotides are TGTGCCAGCAGTTACGGGTTCGCAAACACTGAAGCTTTCTTT. Translated: CASSYGFANTEAFF.

The chain carries TRBV2 and TRBJ2-7, with 7 nucleotides matching TRBD2. J was trimmed by 0 bases and V by 4 bases; bases with no gene match: 3. Germline-derived CDR1 and CDR2 are SNHLY and FYNNEI. This CDR3 is 14 amino acids long. For the CDR3, the DNA is TGTGCCAGCAGTGCGGGGAGGGTCTCCTACGAGCAGTACTTC. Translating it yields CASSAGRVSYEQYF.

This chain uses TRBV15 with TRBJ2-1; 13 positions match TRBD2. CDR1 LNHNV and CDR2 YYDKDF come from the germline V gene (reference sequence). The CDR3 has 16 residues. The J segment lost 5 bases and the V segment lost 2 bases, leaving 3 bases of the junction unmatched. CDR3 DNA sequence: TGTGCCACCAGCAGAACAGGACTAGCGGGAGACAATGAGCAGTTCTTC. It translates to CATSRTGLAGDNEQFF.

In its sample, this clone was seen once. The chain combines TRBV7-6 with TRBJ2-7; 11 nucleotides match TRBD2. CDR1 and CDR2 (germline): SGHVS, FNYEAQ. The V and J ends lost 6 bases and 5 bases, in that order; junction bases with no gene match: 9. The CDR3 totals 15 residues. CDR3 amino acids: CASSSGPGLADEQYF. DNA for the CDR3: TGTGCCAGCAGTAGCGGCCCGGGACTAGCGGACGAGCAGTACTTC.

The sample holds one count of this clone. This chain joins TRBV6-4 and TRBJ1-2; 7 positions agree with TRBD1. The CDR3 covers 14 residues. Germline V gene data show CDR1 as MRHNA and CDR2 as SNTAGT. With V trimmed by 3 bases and J by 4 bases, 5 bases remained unmatched. DNA of the CDR3: TGTGCCAGCAGTGAAGGGGGCGTAGGCTATGGCTACACCTTC. Protein product: CASSEGGVGYGYTF.

The chain links TRBV6-1 to TRBJ2-7, with unresolved D. CDR3 size: 14 residues. Germline CDR1 is MNHNS and CDR2 is SASEGT. Trimming pared 4 bases from V and 0 bases from J, leaving 10 bases between. The CDR3 nucleotides are TGTGCCAGCAGTGTACCCGGGTTCTCCTACGAGCAGTACTTC. The encoded protein is CASSVPGFSYEQYF.

The V gene is TRBV10-2, the J gene TRBJ2-7; D remains unclear. Trimming stripped 9 bases from V and 7 bases from J, with 10 bases between. The CDR3 is made up of 10 amino acids. The germline gives CDR1 WSHSY, CDR2 SAAADI. This CDR3 is CASGPQEQYF. CDR3 nucleotide sequence: TGCGCCAGTGGGCCTCAGGAGCAGTACTTC.

The V and J genes are TRBV27 and TRBJ2-7; 9 nucleotides match TRBD1. The CDR3 length is 16 residues. Germline trimming cut 4 bases from V and 0 bases from J; bases unmatched to any gene: 7. Germline V gene lookup returns CDR1 MNHEY and CDR2 SMNVEV (reference sequence). CDR3 bases: TGTGCCAGCAGTTCGGGACCGGGACAGGGCTCCTACGAGCAGTACTTC. Residues: CASSSGPGQGSYEQYF.